This T cell receptor beta chain came from a study of cytomegalovirus exposure and HLA in healthy donors. A remark on this clone: Antigen specificity is unknown.

General study findings and limits: The study labeled around 160 TCR beta chains cytomegalovirus-associated. It is likely that the observed cluster of highly shared sequence variants was a sequencing artifact. In most subjects, TCR beta sequences reportedly gave accurate predictions of HLA-A and HLA-B alleles.

The study ran its PCR with 60 Vbeta and 13 Jbeta primers. Clones were read by immunoSEQ multiplex PCR, and TCRdb kept only the in-frame ones, dropping some. The sample lists around 160,000 clones, around 77% occurring once. Sequenced sample: PBMCs. The sequence was collected from a woman aged 40 to 55 in good health and CMV-seropositive.

This CDR3 is CASSQSRSRGTEAFF. CDR3 sequence (DNA): TGTGCCAGCAGTCAATCTCGGAGCCGGGGCACTGAAGCTTTCTTT. The chain has TRBV28 and TRBJ1-1; D uncertain. This CDR3 has 15 amino acids. Germline CDR1 and CDR2: MDHEN and SYDVKM. V lost 5 bases, J lost 4 bases, and 17 bases lay in between.